The clone carrying this TCR beta chain has just one count. The data stem from a study of blood T cell repertoires in COVID-19. Study summary: From the United States, Italy and Spain came samples of acute and convalescent COVID-19. PBMCs, B-cell-depleted T cells, or T cells were the source of the cDNA or gDNA that made up the material.

TCRdb's table, derived via immunoSEQ multiplex PCR, lists solely in-frame clones and lacks some. Of hundreds of thousands of clones in the sample, about 85% were seen once. The source of this sequence is a young man with active or convalescent COVID-19. Sequenced input: peripheral blood.

CDR3 loop: CASSSSGGAQETQYF. DNA for the CDR3: TGTGCCAGCAGTTCTAGCGGGGGGGCCCAGGAGACCCAGTACTTC. The rearrangement joins TRBV6-5 to TRBJ2-5, with TRBD2 matching 12 bases. This CDR3 is 15 amino acids long. Trimming at V came to 4 bases and at J to 5 bases, leaving 5 bases not matched to a gene. CDR1 MNHEY and CDR2 SVGAGI come from the germline V gene.